This TCR beta chain was recorded in a study of PD-L1 blockade in urothelial cancer. Study details: Starting at some point between 2014 and 2015, patients were given atezolizumab (1,200 mg intravenously every 3 weeks). At 3 weeks after treatment start (second dose) and again at 6 weeks, blood was analyzed.

Germline-derived CDR1 and CDR2 are SGHNT and YENEEA. This CDR3 has 13 residues. Trimming removed 5 bases at V and 3 bases at J, with 10 bases between. This table comes from immunoSEQ multiplex PCR, and its TCRdb copy is limited to in-frame clones, with some not included. The sample yields 40,000 or so clones, approximately 80% seen once. The sequenced sample was PBMCs, obtained around atezolizumab (anti-PD-L1) treatment. The genes are TRBV11-3 and TRBJ1-1; weak D call: TRBD1 (5 bases). The sequence was collected from a man between 65 and 85 years old with urothelial cancer. CDR3 loop: CASSRWGDTEAFF. In DNA, the CDR3 is TGTGCCAGCAGCCGCTGGGGGGACACTGAAGCTTTCTTT.